This T cell receptor beta chain is from a study of shared clonotypes between healthy human individuals. The protocol was immunoSEQ multiplex PCR, while the TCRdb copy is restricted to in-frame clones and leaves out a portion. This table has 950,000 to 1,100,000 clones, roughly 80% appearing once. Germline CDR1 and CDR2: MNHNS and SASEGT. V shed 3 bases and J shed 1 base, with 19 bases lying between them. This CDR3 contains 19 residues. The source is a man aged 18 to 30 in good health. Sample: memory CD4+ T cells sorted from blood. Subset: CD45RA-negative fraction. The chain employs TRBV6-1 and TRBJ1-6; perhaps TRBD1 as D (5 bases). In nucleotides, the CDR3 is TGTGCCAGCAGTGAGACAGCCCACGGAGCTCTATCCTATAATTCACCCCTCCACTTT. This translates into CASSETAHGALSYNSPLHF.